The source of this TCR beta chain is a study of T-cell memory formation after mild COVID-19. Regarding the study as a whole: Contracting CD4+ clones were located mainly in CM and EM, and CD8+ clones in EMRA. CD4/CD8 balance characterized clones contracting day 15 to 85, and CD4+ skew characterized later expanders.

TCRdb itself ran the 5' RACE reads through MiXCR, one entry per CDR3 protein. The data contain 350,000 to 500,000 distinct CDR3 sequences, around 22% of them singletons. CDR1 and CDR2 from the germline V gene are SGHRS and YFSETQ. CDR3 size: 15 residues. With V trimmed by 1 base and J by 3 bases, 4 bases remained unmatched. This clonotype appeared a few times. Antigen specificity is unknown. The chain carries TRBV5-1 and TRBJ1-1; 9 bases fit TRBD1. The sequence came from an adult woman who had mild COVID-19 (a few samples of this study predate the infection). Cell type and time point are not known. Input material: PBMCs or a T cell subset sorted from them (not recorded which). The CDR3 region is CASSLTGGADTEAFF. As DNA, the CDR3 is TGCGCCAGCAGCTTGACAGGGGGCGCGGACACTGAAGCTTTCTTT.